This T cell receptor (beta chain) was identified in a study of T cell responses to AZD1222 COVID-19 vaccine. Study at large: Pooling of second doses given at about 4 or about 12 weeks was done. Findings of the study overall: In the spike-specific TCR repertoire, nearly half reportedly target unmutated variant regions. Donors were chiefly white British, with a greater number of females, and clonal diversity was perhaps underestimated.

TCRdb keeps only in-frame clones here, not all; method: immunoSEQ multiplex PCR. The profile shows more than 95,000 clones, 89% of them singletons. This clone has only one observation. The antigen remains undetermined. From germline, CDR1 is LNHNV and CDR2 YYDKDF (reference sequence). The ends were cut back, 4 bases at V and 6 bases at J, with 25 bases in the middle. The CDR3 covers 17 residues. The rearrangement joins TRBV15 to TRBJ2-7, with D possibly being TRBD1 (6 bases). This receptor was identified in an adult in good health. The input for sequencing was peripheral blood, taken on day 0 of AZD1222 vaccination. CDR3 region: CATSKETYGQGTGEQYF. In DNA form, the CDR3 reads TGTGCCACCAGCAAAGAAACCTACGGCCAGGGGACGGGCGAGCAGTACTTC.